This passage covers 5 T cell receptor beta chains from one sample sequenced in a study of blood T cell repertoires in COVID-19. Method: immunoSEQ multiplex PCR; TCRdb's copy keeps in-frame clones and lacks some. The sample carries about 170,000 clones, about 86% recorded once. Sequencing was performed on peripheral blood. Receptors were obtained from a man aged 45-65 years with active or convalescent COVID-19.

The gene calls are TRBV19 and TRBJ2-7; a possible D gene is TRBD2 (5 bases). The V end was cut by 4 bases, the J end by 4 bases, with 5 bases between. CDR3 size: 11 residues. Germline-derived CDR1 and CDR2 are LNHDA and SQIVND (reference sequence). CDR3 residues: CASSRGYEQYF. CDR3 in DNA: TGTGCCAGTAGTAGAGGGTACGAGCAGTACTTC.

The chain carries TRBV29-1 and TRBJ2-1; possible D gene TRBD1, 6 bases. The CDR3 sequence is 15 residues long. V was shortened by 3 bases and J by 7 bases, with 19 bases between the two germline ends. Germline V CDR1 and CDR2: SQVTM, ANQGSEA. Written as DNA, the CDR3 is TGCAGCGTTGACTTGGGGGCTGGTATTTCGAATGAGCAGTTCTTC. Translating gives CSVDLGAGISNEQFF.

The J gene is TRBJ1-4, the V gene TRBV29-1, with TRBD1 matching over 8 bases. Per germline, CDR1 SQVTM and CDR2 ANQGSEA. V shed 3 bases and J 4 bases; nucleotides not matched to a gene: 4. There are 14 residues in the CDR3. In DNA form, the CDR3 reads TGCAGCGTTGAGATGGACAGGGTTAATGAAAAACTGTTTTTT. Translated, it gives CSVEMDRVNEKLFF. Complete variable domain (other parts from reference TRBV29-1 and TRBJ1-4): SAVISQKPSRDICQRGTSLTIQCQVDSQVTMMFWYRQQPGQSLTLIATANQGSEATYESGFVIDKFPISRPNLTFSTLTVSNMSPEDSSIYLCSVEMDRVNEKLFFGSGTQLSVL.

The CDR3 is CASSEPHPGGFGRTEAFF. Written as DNA, the CDR3 is TGTGCCAGCAGTGAACCCCATCCAGGGGGATTCGGTAGGACTGAAGCTTTCTTT. This chain links TRBV25-1 with TRBJ1-1; TRBD1 matches 7 bases. This CDR3 is 18 amino acids long. The V segment lost 2 bases and the J segment 5 bases; nucleotides outside the gene matches: 17. CDR1 is MGHDK, CDR2 SYGVNS, per germline.

The table lists this clone with many counts. The chain recombines TRBV11-3 with TRBJ2-7; D call uncertain. Trimming shortened V by 3 bases and J by 3 bases, and 12 bases separated the two germline ends. Germline assignment: CDR1 SGHNT and CDR2 YENEEA. The CDR3 consists of 14 residues. The CDR3 DNA follows: TGTGCCAGCAGCTTTTTTGACAAAAGCTACGAGCAGTACTTC. Protein product: CASSFFDKSYEQYF.